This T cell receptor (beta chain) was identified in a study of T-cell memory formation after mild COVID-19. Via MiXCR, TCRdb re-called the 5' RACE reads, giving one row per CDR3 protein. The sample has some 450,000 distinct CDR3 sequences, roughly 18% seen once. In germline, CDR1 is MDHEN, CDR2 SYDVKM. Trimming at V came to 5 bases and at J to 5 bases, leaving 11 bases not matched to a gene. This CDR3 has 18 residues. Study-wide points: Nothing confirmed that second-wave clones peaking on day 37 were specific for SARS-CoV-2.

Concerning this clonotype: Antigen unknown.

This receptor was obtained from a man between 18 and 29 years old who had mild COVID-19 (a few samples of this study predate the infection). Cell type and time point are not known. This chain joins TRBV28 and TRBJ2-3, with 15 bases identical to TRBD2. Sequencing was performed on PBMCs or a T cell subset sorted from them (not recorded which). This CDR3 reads CASSPFWTSGGAIDTQYF. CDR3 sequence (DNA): TGTGCCAGCAGTCCCTTTTGGACTAGCGGGGGGGCAATAGATACGCAGTATTTT.